This TCR beta chain emerged from a study of T cells in Graves' hyperthyroidism and ophthalmopathy. RNA transcripts gave rise to amplified TCR beta CDR3 regions. The primer set for the first-round RT-PCR of the TCR CDR3 was HTBI. TCRdb ran MiXCR on the multiplex PCR reads and lists one entry per CDR3 protein. The table has 500,000 or so distinct CDR3 sequences, 15% to 20% seen once. This clonotype was seen more than once but under ten times. Lactation, pregnancy, other autoimmune disease or uncontrolled infection led to exclusion of patients. Sequencing input: blood. This sequence originates from a young woman with Graves' ophthalmopathy.

CDR3 sequence (DNA): TGTGCCAGCAGCGTAGAGCTCTTAAACACCGGGGAGCTGTTTTTT. Protein: CASSVELLNTGELFF. The J gene is TRBJ2-2, the V gene TRBV9; the D is unclear. Trimming removed 0 bases at V and 2 bases at J, with 8 bases between. The CDR3 is made up of 15 amino acids. Germline assignment: CDR1 SGDLS and CDR2 YYNGEE.